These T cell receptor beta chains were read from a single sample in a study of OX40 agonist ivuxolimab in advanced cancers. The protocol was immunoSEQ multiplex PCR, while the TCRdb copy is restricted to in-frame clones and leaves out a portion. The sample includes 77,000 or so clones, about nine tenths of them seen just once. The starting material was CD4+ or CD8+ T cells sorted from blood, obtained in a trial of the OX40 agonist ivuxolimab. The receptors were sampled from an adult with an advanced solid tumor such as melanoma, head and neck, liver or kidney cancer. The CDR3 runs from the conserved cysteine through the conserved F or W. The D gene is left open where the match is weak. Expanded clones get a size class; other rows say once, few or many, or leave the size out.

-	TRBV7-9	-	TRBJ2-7	TGTGCCAGCAGCTCTCGGACAGCTCCCTACGAGCAGTACTTC	CASSSRTAPYEQYF
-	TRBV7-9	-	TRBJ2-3	TGTGCCAGCAGCTTAGGGACTCCCACAGATACGCAGTATTTT	CASSLGTPTDTQYF
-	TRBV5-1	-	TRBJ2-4	TGCGCCAGCAAGGTAGCAGCCAAAAACATTCAGTACTTC	CASKVAAKNIQYF
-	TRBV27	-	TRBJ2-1	TGTGCCAGCCGGTTACAGGGAAGCGATGAGCAGTTCTTC	CASRLQGSDEQFF
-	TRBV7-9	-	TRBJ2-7	TGTGCCAGCAGTCATGACAGCTACGAGCAGTACTTC	CASSHDSYEQYF
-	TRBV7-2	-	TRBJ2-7	TGTGCCAGCAGCCTCATAGGACAGTTTACCTACGAGCAGTACTTC	CASSLIGQFTYEQYF
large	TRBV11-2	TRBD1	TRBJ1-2	TGTGCCAGCAGCTTAGTTTTCGGGCAGGGGGTCTTTGGTGATGGCTACACCTTC	CASSLVFGQGVFGDGYTF
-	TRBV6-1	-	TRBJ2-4	TGTGCCAGCAGTGAAGGGCGTGGAGCTTTAGGAATAGCCAAAAACATTCAGTACTTC	CASSEGRGALGIAKNIQYF
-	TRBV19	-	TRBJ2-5	TGTGCCAGTAGTCTAGGACCACAAGAGACCCAGTACTTC	CASSLGPQETQYF
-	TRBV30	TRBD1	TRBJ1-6	TGTGCCTGGGTCCGGGACAGGGTCGCTAATTCACCCCTCCACTTT	CAWVRDRVANSPLHF
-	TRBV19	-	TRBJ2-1	TGTGCCAGTAATGCTTACAATGAGCAGTTCTTC	CASNAYNEQFF
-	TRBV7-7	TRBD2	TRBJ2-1	TGTGCTAGCAGCCCGGGACTAGCGGGGATCTTTCGAGAGCAGTTCTTC	CASSPGLAGIFREQFF
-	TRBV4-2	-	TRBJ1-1	TGTGCCAGCAGCCAAGATCTAGTCCGCACTGAAGCTTTCTTT	CASSQDLVRTEAFF
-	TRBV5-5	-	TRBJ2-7	TGTGCCAGCAGCTTGGGACCCCGCTCCTACGAGCAGTACTTC	CASSLGPRSYEQYF
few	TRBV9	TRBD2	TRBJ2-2	TGTGCCAGCAGCGTAGGTAGCGGGGGGGCCACCGGGGAGCTGTTTTTT	CASSVGSGGATGELFF
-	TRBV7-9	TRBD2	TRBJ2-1	TGTGCCAGCAGCTTAACTAGCGGCTACAATGAGCAGTTCTTC	CASSLTSGYNEQFF
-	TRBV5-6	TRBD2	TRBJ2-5	TGTGCCAGCAGCTTCACGGCGGGAGCTGGAAAGACCCAGTACTTC	CASSFTAGAGKTQYF
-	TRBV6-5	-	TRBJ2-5	TGTGCCAGCAGTTACTCGGGGACTGCCTCGGAGACCCAGTACTTC	CASSYSGTASETQYF
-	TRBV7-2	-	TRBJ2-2	TGTGCCAGCAGCTTAGATATACCGTTCACCGGAACCGGGGAGCTGTTTTTT	CASSLDIPFTGTGELFF
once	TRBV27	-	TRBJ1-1	TGTGCCAGCAGGGGCGCAGGAAGGGCCAAACAAGCTTTCTTT	CASRGAGRAKQAFF
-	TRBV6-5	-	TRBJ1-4	TGTGCCATCAGGGGTGGGGCAGTACATGAAAAACTGTTTTTT	CAIRGGAVHEKLFF
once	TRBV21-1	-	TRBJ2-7	TGTGCCAGCAGCAGGATTGAGGGGGCATACGAGCAGTACTTC	CASSRIEGAYEQYF
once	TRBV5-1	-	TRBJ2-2	TGCGCCAGCAGCTTTGCGGCAGGAGACACCGGGGAGCTGTTTTTT	CASSFAAGDTGELFF